Listed below are T cell receptor beta chains from one sample, sequenced in a study of blood T cell repertoires in COVID-19. TCRdb keeps only in-frame clones here, not all; method: immunoSEQ multiplex PCR. This sample has about 17,000 clones, with about 92% found just once. The sequencing input was peripheral blood. The source is a human donor in a cohort sampled during active COVID-19. CDR3s include the opening cysteine and the closing phenylalanine or tryptophan. The D gene is left open where the match is weak. Clone size is given for some rows only: seen once, a few or many times, or a class if the clone is expanded.

d_gene | j_gene | abundance | v_gene | CDR3aa | CDR3nt
NA | TRBJ1-2 | NA | TRBV3-1/TRBV3-2 | CASSLGGSRSSHGYTF | TGTGCCAGCAGCCTAGGCGGCAGCCGTTCTTCCCATGGCTACACCTTC
TRBD1 | TRBJ2-1 | NA | TRBV4-1 | CASSQSGTGGTEQFF | TGCGCCAGCAGCCAGTCCGGGACAGGGGGTACTGAGCAGTTCTTC
NA | TRBJ1-5 | once | TRBV4-1 | CASSQEWGDEGPQHF | TGCGCCAGCAGCCAAGAGTGGGGGGATGAGGGGCCCCAGCATTTT
NA | TRBJ2-1 | NA | TRBV4-1 | CASKQISSYNEQFF | TGCGCCAGCAAACAAATCAGCTCCTACAATGAGCAGTTCTTC
TRBD1 | TRBJ2-1 | NA | TRBV5-6 | CASSLQGVSYNEQFF | TGTGCCAGCAGCCTACAGGGGGTCTCCTACAATGAGCAGTTCTTC
NA | TRBJ2-1 | NA | TRBV30 | CAWKGFSNEQFF | TGTGCCTGGAAGGGGTTCAGCAATGAGCAGTTCTTC
TRBD2 | TRBJ2-1 | NA | TRBV4-1 | CASSQARGGGPYNEQFF | TGCGCCAGCAGCCAAGCTCGGGGCGGGGGGCCTTACAATGAGCAGTTCTTC
NA | TRBJ2-7 | NA | TRBV11-2 | CASSLGRHYEQYF | TGTGCCAGCAGCTTAGGGCGGCACTACGAGCAGTACTTC
TRBD2 | TRBJ2-7 | NA | TRBV11-2 | CASSLGTGGLDSYEQYF | TGTGCCAGCAGCTTAGGGACGGGAGGCCTAGATTCCTACGAGCAGTACTTC
TRBD2 | TRBJ2-7 | NA | TRBV9 | CASSGVAGLATEQYF | TGTGCCAGCAGCGGGGTAGCGGGGCTTGCGACCGAGCAGTACTTC
NA | TRBJ1-1 | NA | TRBV7-2 | CASSLARDTTEAFF | TGTGCCAGCAGCTTAGCCCGGGACACCACTGAAGCTTTCTTT
NA | TRBJ1-1 | NA | TRBV6-2/TRBV6-3 | CASSYLGGRWDTEAFF | TGTGCCAGCAGTTACTTGGGGGGGCGTTGGGACACTGAAGCTTTCTTT
NA | TRBJ1-6 | NA | TRBV28 | CASVAGYNSPLHF | TGTGCCAGCGTGGCAGGTTATAATTCACCCCTCCACTTT
NA | TRBJ2-7 | NA | TRBV5-6 | CASSLDGVREQYF | TGTGCCAGCAGCTTGGACGGGGTGAGGGAGCAGTACTTC
NA | TRBJ2-7 | NA | TRBV24-1 | CATSCWRTVRVHEQYF | TGTGCCACCAGTTGCTGGCGGACAGTTAGGGTACACGAGCAGTACTTC
NA | TRBJ1-4 | few | TRBV4-2 | CASSPQATNEKLFF | TGTGCCAGCAGCCCACAGGCAACTAATGAAAAACTGTTTTTT
NA | TRBJ1-6 | NA | TRBV19 | CASSHRVLDSPLHF | TGTGCCAGTAGCCACAGGGTTTTGGATTCACCCCTCCACTTT
TRBD1 | TRBJ1-5 | once | TRBV4-1 | CASSQSQGSDQPQHF | TGCGCCAGCAGCCAGTCACAGGGGTCCGATCAGCCCCAGCATTTT
NA | TRBJ1-1 | NA | TRBV5-1 | CASSLQGRNTEAFF | TGCGCCAGCAGCTTACAGGGTCGGAACACTGAAGCTTTCTTT
TRBD1 | TRBJ1-3 | NA | TRBV5-8 | CASSATGGVHTIYF | TGTGCCAGCAGCGCAACAGGGGGCGTCCACACCATATATTTT
NA | TRBJ2-3 | once | TRBV19 | CASSIGIRGAPDTQYF | TGTGCCAGTAGTATTGGAATCAGGGGTGCCCCCGATACGCAGTATTTT
TRBD2 | TRBJ2-7 | NA | TRBV7-9 | CASSSASGRYGEQYF | TGTGCCAGCAGCTCCGCTAGCGGGAGATATGGGGAGCAGTACTTC
NA | TRBJ1-1 | NA | TRBV4-1 | CASSQGAGVMNTEAFF | TGCGCCAGCAGCCAAGGGGCAGGGGTTATGAACACTGAAGCTTTCTTT
NA | TRBJ1-6 | once | TRBV4-3 | CASSQRQSGSPLHF | TGCGCCAGCAGCCAAAGACAGTCCGGTTCACCCCTCCACTTT
TRBD1 | TRBJ2-1 | NA | TRBV29-1 | CSAGTGVHEQFF | TGCAGCGCCGGGACAGGGGTCCATGAGCAGTTCTTC
NA | TRBJ2-1 | NA | TRBV9 | CASSVGVGKDEQFF | TGTGCCAGCAGCGTAGGGGTCGGGAAGGATGAGCAGTTCTTC
TRBD2 | TRBJ2-1 | once | TRBV6-6 | CASSYSSGGHNEQFF | TGTGCCAGCAGTTACTCAAGCGGGGGTCACAATGAGCAGTTCTTC
NA | TRBJ2-5 | NA | TRBV7-9 | CASSQEGLRETQYF | TGTGCCAGCAGCCAAGAGGGCCTACGAGAGACCCAGTACTTC
TRBD2 | TRBJ2-3 | NA | TRBV6-2/TRBV6-3 | CASSYPRGKRHTDTQYF | TGTGCCAGCAGTTACCCGCGGGGGAAGCGGCACACAGATACGCAGTATTTT
NA | TRBJ1-1 | NA | TRBV28 | CASSFPGVTEAFF | TGTGCCAGCAGTTTCCCCGGGGTCACTGAAGCTTTCTTT